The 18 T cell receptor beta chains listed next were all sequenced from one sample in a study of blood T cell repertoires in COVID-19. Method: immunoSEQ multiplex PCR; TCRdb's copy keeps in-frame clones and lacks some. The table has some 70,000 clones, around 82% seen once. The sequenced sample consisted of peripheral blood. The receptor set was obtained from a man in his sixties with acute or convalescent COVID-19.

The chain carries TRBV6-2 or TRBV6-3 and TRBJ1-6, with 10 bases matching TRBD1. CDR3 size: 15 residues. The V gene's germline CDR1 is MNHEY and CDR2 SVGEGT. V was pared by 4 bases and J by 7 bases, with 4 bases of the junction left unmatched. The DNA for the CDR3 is TGTGCCAGCAGTTCCCCGGACAGGGGGAATTCACCCCTCCACTTT. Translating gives CASSSPDRGNSPLHF.

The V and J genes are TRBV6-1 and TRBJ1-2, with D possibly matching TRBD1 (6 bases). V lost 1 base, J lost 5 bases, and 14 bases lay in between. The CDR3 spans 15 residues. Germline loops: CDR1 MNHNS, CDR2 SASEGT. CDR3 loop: CASSEGTAAYYGYTF. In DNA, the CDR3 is TGTGCCAGCAGTGAAGGGACAGCTGCTTATTATGGCTACACCTTC.

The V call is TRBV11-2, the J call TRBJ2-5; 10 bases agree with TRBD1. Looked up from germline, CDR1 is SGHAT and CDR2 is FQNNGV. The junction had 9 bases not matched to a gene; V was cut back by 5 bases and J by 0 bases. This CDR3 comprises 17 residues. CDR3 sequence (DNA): TGTGCCAGCAGCAGAGGGGACAGGGGTTCCCACCAAGAGACCCAGTACTTC. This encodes CASSRGDRGSHQETQYF.

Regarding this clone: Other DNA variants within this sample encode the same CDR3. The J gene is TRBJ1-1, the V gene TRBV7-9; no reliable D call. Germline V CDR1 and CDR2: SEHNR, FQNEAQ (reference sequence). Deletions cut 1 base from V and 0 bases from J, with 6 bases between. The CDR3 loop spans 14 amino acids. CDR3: CASSLGGLNTEAFF. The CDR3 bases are TGTGCCAGCAGCTTAGGCGGGTTGAACACTGAAGCTTTCTTT.

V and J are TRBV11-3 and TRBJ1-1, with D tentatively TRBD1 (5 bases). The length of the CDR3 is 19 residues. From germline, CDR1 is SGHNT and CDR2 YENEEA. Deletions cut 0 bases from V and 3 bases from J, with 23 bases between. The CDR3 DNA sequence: TGTGCCAGCAGCTTAGATGGGTCAGGGAGGATGCGCCGACACACTGAAGCTTTCTTT. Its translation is CASSLDGSGRMRRHTEAFF.

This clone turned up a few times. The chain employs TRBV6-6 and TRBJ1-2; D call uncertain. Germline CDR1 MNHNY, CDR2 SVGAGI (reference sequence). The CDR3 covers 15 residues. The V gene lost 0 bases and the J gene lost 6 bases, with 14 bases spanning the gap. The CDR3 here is CASSYSSPREDGYTF. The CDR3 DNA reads TGTGCCAGCAGTTACTCGAGCCCCCGCGAAGATGGCTACACCTTC.

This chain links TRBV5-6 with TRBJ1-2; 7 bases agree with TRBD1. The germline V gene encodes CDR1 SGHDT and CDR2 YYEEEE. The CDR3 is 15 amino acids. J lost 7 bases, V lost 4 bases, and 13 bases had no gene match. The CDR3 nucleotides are TGTGCCAGCAGCCCACGACAGGGATTATCGGGTGGCTACACCTTC. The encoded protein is CASSPRQGLSGGYTF. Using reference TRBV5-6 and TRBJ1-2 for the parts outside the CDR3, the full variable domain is DAGVTQSPTHLIKTRGQQVTLRCSPKSGHDTVSWYQQALGQGPQFIFQYYEEEERQRGNFPDRFSGHQFPNYSSELNVNALLLGDSALYLCASSPRQGLSGGYTFGSGTRLTVV.

The CDR3 nucleotides are TGTGCCAGAAGACAGGGTAACACCATATATTTT. Translating it yields CARRQGNTIYF. The chain has TRBV30 and TRBJ1-3, with TRBD1 matching 7 bases. This CDR3 has 11 residues. The trim removed 8 bases at V and 7 bases at J, leaving 5 bases unmatched. CDR1 is GTSNPN and CDR2 is SVGIG in the germline V gene (reference sequence).

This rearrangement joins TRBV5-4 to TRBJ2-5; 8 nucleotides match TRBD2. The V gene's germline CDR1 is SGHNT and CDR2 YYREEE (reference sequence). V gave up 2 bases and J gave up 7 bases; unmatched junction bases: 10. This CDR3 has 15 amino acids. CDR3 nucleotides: TGTGCCAGCAGCTTATCGGCGGGGGGTTCTGGGACCCAGTACTTC. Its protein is CASSLSAGGSGTQYF.

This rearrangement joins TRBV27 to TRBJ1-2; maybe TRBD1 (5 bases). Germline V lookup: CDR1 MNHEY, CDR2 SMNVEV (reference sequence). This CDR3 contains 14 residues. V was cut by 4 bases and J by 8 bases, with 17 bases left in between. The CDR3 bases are TGTGCCAGCAGTTACCGGGGACTTCCGGGCGGCTACACCTTC. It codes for CASSYRGLPGGYTF.

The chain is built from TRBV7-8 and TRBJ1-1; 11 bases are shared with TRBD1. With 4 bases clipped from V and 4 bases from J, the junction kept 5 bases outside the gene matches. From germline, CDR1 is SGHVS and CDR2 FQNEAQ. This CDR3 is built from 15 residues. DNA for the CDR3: TGTGCCAGCAGCTCCCGGGACAGGGGGTTCACTGAAGCTTTCTTT. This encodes CASSSRDRGFTEAFF.

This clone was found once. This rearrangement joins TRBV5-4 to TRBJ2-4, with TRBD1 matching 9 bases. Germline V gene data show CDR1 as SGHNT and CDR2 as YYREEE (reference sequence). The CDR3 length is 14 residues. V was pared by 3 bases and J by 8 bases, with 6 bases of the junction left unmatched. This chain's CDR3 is CASSSGQGRDIQYF. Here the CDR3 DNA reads TGTGCCAGCAGCTCGGGACAGGGTAGGGACATTCAGTACTTC.

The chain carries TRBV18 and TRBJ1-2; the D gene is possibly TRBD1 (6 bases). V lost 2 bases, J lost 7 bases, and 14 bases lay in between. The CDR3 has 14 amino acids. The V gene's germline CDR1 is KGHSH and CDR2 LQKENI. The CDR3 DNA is TGTGCCAGCTCACCAGAACAGGGCATAGGTGGCTACACCTTC. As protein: CASSPEQGIGGYTF.

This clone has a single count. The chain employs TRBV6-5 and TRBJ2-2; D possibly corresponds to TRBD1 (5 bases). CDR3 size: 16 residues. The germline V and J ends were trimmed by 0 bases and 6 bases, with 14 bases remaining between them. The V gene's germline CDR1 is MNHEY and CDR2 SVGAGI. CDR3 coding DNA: TGTGCCAGCAGTTACTCGTCGACAGAGGTCCCCGGGGAGCTGTTTTTT. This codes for CASSYSSTEVPGELFF.

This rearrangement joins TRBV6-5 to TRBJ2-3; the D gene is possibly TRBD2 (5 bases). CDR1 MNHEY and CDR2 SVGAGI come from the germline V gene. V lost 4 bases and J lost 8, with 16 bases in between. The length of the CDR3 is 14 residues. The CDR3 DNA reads TGTGCCAGCAGTTCCTCAGCGGCTGGGGTTACGCAGTATTTT. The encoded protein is CASSSSAAGVTQYF.

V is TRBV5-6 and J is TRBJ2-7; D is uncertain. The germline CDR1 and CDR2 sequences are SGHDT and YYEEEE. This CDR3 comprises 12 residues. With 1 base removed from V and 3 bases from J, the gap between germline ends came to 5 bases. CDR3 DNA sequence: TGTGCCAGCAGCTTGTTTCACTACGAGCAGTACGTC. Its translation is CASSLFHYEQYV.

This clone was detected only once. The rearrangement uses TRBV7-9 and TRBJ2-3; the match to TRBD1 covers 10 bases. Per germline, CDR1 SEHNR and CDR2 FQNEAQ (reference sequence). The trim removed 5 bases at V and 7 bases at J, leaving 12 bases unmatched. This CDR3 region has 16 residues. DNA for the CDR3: TGTGCCAGCAGCCCAAGGGGACAGGGGCTAAACAATACGCAGTATTTT. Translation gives CASSPRGQGLNNTQYF.

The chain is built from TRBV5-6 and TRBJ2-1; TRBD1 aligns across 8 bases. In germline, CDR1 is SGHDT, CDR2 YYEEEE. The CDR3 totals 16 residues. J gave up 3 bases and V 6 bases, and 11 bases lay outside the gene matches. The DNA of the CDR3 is TGTGCCAGCAAGGTCAGGGGGCACCTAATCTACAATGAGCAGTTCTTC. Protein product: CASKVRGHLIYNEQFF.